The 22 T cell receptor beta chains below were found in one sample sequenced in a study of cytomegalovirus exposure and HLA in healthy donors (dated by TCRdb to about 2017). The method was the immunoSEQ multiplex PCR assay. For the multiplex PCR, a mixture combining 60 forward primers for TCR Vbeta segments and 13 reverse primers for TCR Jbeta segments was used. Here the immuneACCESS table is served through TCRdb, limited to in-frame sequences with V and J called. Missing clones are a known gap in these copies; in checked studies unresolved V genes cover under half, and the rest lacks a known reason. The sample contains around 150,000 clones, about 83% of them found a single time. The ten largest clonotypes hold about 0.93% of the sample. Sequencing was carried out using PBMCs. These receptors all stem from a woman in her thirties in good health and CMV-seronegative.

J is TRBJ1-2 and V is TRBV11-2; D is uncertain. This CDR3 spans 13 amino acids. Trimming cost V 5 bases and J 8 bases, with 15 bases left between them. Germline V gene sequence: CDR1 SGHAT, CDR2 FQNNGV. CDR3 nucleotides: TGTGCCAGCAGCCACTTAGAGACCGGGGGCTACACCTTC. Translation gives CASSHLETGGYTF. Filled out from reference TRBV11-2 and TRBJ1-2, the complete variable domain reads EAGVAQSPRYKIIEKRQSVAFWCNPISGHATLYWYQQILGQGPKLLIQFQNNGVVDDSQLPKDRFSAERLKGVDSTLKIQPAKLEDSAVYLCASSHLETGGYTFGSGTRLTVV.

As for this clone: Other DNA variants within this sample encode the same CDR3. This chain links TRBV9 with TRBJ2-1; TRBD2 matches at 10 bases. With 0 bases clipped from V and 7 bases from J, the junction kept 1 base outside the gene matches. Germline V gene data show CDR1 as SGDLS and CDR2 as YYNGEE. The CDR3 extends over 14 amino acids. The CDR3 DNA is TGTGCCAGCAGCGTAGGGACTAGCGGTAATGAGCAGTTCTTC. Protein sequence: CASSVGTSGNEQFF.

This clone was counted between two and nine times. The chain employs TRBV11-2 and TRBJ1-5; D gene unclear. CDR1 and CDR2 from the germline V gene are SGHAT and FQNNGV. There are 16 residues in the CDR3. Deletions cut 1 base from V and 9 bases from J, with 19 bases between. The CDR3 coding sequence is TGTGCCAGCAGCTTAGGTTCGTCAGGTGAATCAGGGCCCCAGCATTTT. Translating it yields CASSLGSSGESGPQHF.

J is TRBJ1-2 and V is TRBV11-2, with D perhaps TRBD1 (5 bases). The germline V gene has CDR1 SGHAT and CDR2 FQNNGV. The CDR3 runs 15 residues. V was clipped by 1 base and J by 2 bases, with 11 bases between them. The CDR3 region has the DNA TGTGCCAGCAGCTTAGTAGGGGTGGGGAACTATGGCTACACCTTC. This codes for CASSLVGVGNYGYTF.

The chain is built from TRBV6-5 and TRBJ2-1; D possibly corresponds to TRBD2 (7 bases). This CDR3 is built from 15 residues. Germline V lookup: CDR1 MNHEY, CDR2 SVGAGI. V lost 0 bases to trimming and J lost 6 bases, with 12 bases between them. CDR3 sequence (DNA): TGTGCCAGCAGTTACTCGACGGGGGGCCGCAATGAGCAGTTCTTC. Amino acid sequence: CASSYSTGGRNEQFF.

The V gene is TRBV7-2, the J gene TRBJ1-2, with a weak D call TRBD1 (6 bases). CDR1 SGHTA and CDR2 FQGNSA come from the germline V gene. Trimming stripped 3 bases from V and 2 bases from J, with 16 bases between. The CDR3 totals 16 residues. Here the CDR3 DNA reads TGTGCCAGCAGCTTCGACTCTCGGACAGCCAACTATGGCTACACCTTC. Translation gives CASSFDSRTANYGYTF. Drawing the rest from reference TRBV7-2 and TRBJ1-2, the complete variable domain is GAGVSQSPSNKVTEKGKDVELRCDPISGHTALYWYRQSLGQGLEFLIYFQGNSAPDKSGLPSDRFSAERTGGSVSTLTIQRTQQEDSAVYLCASSFDSRTANYGYTFGSGTRLTVV.

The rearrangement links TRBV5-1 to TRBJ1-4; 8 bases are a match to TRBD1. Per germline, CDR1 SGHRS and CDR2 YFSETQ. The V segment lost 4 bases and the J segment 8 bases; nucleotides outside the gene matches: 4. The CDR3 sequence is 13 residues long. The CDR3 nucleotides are TGCGCCAGCAGCGACACAGGGGGGGAAAAACTGTTTTTT. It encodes CASSDTGGEKLFF.

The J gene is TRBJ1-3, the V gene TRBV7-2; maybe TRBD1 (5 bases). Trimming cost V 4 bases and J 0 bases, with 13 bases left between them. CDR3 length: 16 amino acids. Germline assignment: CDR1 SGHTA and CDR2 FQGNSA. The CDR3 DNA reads TGTGCCAGCAGCTGGGGGGGACGGCTCTCTGGAAACACCATATATTTT. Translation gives CASSWGGRLSGNTIYF.

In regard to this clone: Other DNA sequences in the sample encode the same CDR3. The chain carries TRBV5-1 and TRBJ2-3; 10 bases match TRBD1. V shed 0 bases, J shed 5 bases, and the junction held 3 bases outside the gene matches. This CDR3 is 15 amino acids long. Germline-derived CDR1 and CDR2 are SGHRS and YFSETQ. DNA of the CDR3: TGCGCCAGCAGCTTGGGGACAGGGGGTGGAGATACGCAGTATTTT. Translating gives CASSLGTGGGDTQYF.

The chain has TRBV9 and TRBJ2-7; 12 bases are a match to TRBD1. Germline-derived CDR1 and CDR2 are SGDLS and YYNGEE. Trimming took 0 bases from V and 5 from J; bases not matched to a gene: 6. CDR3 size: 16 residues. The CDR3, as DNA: TGTGCCAGCAGCGTAGGGGGGACAGGGGGCGGCGACGAGCAGTACTTC. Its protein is CASSVGGTGGGDEQYF.

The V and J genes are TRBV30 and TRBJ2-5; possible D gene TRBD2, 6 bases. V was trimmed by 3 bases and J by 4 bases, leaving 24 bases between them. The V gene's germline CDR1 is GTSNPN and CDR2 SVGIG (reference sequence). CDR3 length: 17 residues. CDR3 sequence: CAWRPRVGGADRETQYF. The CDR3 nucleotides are TGTGCCTGGAGGCCACGGGTTGGAGGGGCCGATCGAGAGACCCAGTACTTC.

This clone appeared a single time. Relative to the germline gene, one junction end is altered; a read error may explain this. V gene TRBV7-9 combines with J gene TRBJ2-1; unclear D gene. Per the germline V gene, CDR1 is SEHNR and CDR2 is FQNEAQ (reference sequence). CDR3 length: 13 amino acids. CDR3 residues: CSSSLAGPNEQFF. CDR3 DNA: TGTTCCAGCAGCTTAGCCGGTCCAAATGAGCAGTTCTTC.

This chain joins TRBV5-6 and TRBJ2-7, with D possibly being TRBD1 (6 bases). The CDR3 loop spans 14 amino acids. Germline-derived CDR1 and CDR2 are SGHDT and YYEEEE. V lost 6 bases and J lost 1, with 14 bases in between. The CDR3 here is CASILRGGSYEQYF. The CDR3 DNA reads TGTGCCAGCATTCTCCGAGGGGGTTCCTACGAGCAGTACTTC.

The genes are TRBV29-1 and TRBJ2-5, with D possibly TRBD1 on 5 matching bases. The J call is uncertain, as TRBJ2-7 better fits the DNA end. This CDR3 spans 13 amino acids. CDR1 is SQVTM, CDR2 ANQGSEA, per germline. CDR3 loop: CSVEDHGAYEQYF. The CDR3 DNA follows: TGCAGCGTTGAAGATCATGGGGCATACGAGCAGTACTTC.

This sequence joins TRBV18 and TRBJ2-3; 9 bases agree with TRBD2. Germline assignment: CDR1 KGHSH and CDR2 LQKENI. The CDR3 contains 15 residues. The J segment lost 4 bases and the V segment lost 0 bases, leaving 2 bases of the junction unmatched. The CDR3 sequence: CASSPPGTSSDTQYF. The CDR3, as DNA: TGTGCCAGCTCACCACCGGGGACTAGCTCAGATACGCAGTATTTT. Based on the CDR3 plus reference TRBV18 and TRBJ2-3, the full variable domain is NAGVMQNPRHLVRRRGQEARLRCSPMKGHSHVYWYRQLPEEGLKFMVYLQKENIIDESGMPKERFSAEFPKEGPSILRIQQVVRGDSAAYFCASSPPGTSSDTQYFGPGTRLTVL.

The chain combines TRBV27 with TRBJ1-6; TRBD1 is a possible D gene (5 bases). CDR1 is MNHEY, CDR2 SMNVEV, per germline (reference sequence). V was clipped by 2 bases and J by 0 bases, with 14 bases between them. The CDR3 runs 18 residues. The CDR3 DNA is TGTGCCAGCAGTTTAATTGGGGCTACGAGCTCCTATAATTCACCCCTCCACTTT. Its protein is CASSLIGATSSYNSPLHF.

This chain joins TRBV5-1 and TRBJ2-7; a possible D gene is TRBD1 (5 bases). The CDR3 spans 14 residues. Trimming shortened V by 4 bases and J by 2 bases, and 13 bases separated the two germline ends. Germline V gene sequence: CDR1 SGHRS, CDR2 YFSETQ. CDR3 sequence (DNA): TGCGCCAGCAGCCCTCTAGACAGCACCTACGAGCAGTACTTC. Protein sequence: CASSPLDSTYEQYF.

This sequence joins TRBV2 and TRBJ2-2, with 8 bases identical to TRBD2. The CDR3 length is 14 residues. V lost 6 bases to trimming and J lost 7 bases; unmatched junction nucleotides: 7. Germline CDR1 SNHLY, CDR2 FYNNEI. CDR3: CASRDDSGSGELFF. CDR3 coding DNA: TGTGCCAGCAGAGACGACAGCGGGAGCGGGGAGCTGTTTTTT. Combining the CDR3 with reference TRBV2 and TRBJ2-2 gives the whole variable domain EPEVTQTPSHQVTQMGQEVILRCVPISNHLYFYWYRQILGQKVEFLVSFYNNEISEKSEIFDDQFSVERPDGSNFTLKIRSTKLEDSAMYFCASRDDSGSGELFFGEGSRLTVL.

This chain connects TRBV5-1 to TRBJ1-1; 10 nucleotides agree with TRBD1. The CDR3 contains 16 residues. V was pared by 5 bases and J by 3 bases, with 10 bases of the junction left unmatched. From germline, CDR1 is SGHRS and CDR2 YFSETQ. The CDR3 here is CASSFGTGVLDTEAFF. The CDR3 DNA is TGCGCCAGCAGTTTCGGGACAGGGGTTTTGGACACTGAAGCTTTCTTT. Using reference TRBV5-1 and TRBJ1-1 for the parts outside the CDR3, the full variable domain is KAGVTQTPRYLIKTRGQQVTLSCSPISGHRSVSWYQQTPGQGLQFLFEYFSETQRNKGNFPGRFSGRQFSNSRSEMNVSTLELGDSALYLCASSFGTGVLDTEAFFGQGTRLTVV.

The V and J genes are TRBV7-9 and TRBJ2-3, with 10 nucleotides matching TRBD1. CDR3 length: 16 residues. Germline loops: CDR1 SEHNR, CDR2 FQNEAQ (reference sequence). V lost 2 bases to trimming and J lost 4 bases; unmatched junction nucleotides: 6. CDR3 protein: CASSLLGQGGADTQYF. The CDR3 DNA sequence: TGTGCCAGCAGCTTACTCGGACAGGGGGGGGCAGATACGCAGTATTTT.

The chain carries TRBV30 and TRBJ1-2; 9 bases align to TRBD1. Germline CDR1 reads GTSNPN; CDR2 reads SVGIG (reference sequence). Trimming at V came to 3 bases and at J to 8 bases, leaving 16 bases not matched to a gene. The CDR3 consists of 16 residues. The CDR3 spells CAWRAPSVGQGIGYTF. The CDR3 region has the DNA TGTGCCTGGAGAGCTCCTAGCGTGGGACAGGGTATAGGCTACACCTTC.

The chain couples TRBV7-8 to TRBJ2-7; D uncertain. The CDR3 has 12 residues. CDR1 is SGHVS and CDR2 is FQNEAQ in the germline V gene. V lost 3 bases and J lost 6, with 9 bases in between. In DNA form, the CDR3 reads TGTGCCAGCAGCTTGGTCCGGAGCGAGCAGTACTTC. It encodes CASSLVRSEQYF.